This TCR beta chain was observed in a study of OX40 agonist ivuxolimab in advanced cancers. Study-level information: Dose-escalation patients had hepatocellular carcinoma, melanoma, renal cell or head and neck cancer. The dose-escalation cohort was around 83% male, with a mean age of around 60 years, ranging roughly 23 to 90.

Generated by immunoSEQ multiplex PCR, the TCRdb table keeps only in-frame clones and is missing some. The sample holds tens of thousands of clones, approximately 87% seen once. Notes on this clone: Its cognate antigen is unknown.

Study observations and caveats: Expanded clones were, on average, more numerous in CD8+ T cells than in CD4+.

Blood sampling took place at baseline, cycle 4 day 1, and cycle 7 day 1. The receptor was isolated from an adult with an advanced solid tumor such as melanoma, head and neck, liver or kidney cancer. This specimen was CD4+ or CD8+ T cells sorted from blood, taken in a trial of the OX40 agonist ivuxolimab.

The CDR3 DNA reads TGTGCCAGCAGCTTAGCAGGGGGCCCTGAAAAACTGTTTTTT. Translated, it gives CASSLAGGPEKLFF. The chain recombines TRBV7-9 with TRBJ1-4, with 7 bases lining up with TRBD1. Germline CDR1 reads SEHNR; CDR2 reads FQNEAQ (reference sequence). The CDR3 is made up of 14 amino acids. Unmatched junction bases numbered 2, after V lost 0 bases and J lost 7 bases.